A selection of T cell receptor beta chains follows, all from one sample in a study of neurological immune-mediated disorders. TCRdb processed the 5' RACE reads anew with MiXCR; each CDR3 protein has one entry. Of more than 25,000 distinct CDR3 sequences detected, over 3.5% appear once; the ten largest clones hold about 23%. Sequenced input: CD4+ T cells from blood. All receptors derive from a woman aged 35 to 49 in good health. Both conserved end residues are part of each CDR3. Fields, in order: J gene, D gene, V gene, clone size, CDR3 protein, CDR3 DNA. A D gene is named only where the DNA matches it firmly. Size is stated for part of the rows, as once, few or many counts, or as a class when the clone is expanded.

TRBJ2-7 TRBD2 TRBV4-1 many CASSQRESYEQYF TGCGCCAGCAGCCAGCGGGAGTCCTACGAGCAGTACTTC
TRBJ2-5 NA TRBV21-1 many CASSMGTPGETQYF TGTGCCAGCAGCATGGGCACCCCCGGGGAGACCCAGTACTTC
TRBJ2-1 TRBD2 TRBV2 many CATRTSGRAVEQFF TGTGCCACGCGGACTAGCGGGAGGGCCGTTGAGCAGTTCTTC
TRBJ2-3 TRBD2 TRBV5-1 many CASSPGLAGGTGADTQYF TGCGCCAGCAGCCCGGGACTAGCGGGGGGTACGGGCGCAGATACGCAGTATTTT
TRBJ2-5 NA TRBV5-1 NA CASSLALGASLETQYF TGCGCCAGCAGCTTGGCCTTGGGGGCCTCCTTGGAGACCCAGTACTTC
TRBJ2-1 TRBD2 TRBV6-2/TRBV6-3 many CASKPAGGYNEQFF TGTGCCAGCAAGCCAGCGGGGGGGTACAATGAGCAGTTCTTC
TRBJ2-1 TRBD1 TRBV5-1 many CASRDRVDNEQFF TGCGCCAGCAGAGACAGGGTTGACAATGAGCAGTTCTTC
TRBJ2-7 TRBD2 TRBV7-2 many CASSLLGSGSSYEQYF TGTGCCAGCAGCTTACTCGGCAGCGGGAGCTCCTACGAGCAGTACTTC
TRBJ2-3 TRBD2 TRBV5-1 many CASSLGTSGSRSTDTQYF TGCGCCAGCAGCTTGGGGACTAGCGGGTCCCGGAGCACAGATACGCAGTATTTT
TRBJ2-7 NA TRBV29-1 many CSVGSSYEQYF TGCAGCGTTGGTTCAAGTTACGAGCAGTACTTC
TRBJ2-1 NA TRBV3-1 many CASSQDRRLTYNEQFF TGTGCCAGCAGCCAAGATCGACGACTGACCTACAATGAGCAGTTCTTC
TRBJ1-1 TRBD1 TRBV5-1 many CASSSRTGNTEAFF TGCGCCAGCAGCTCCAGGACAGGGAACACTGAAGCTTTCTTT
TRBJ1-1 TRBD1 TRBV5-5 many CASSFGQGGTEAFF TGTGCCAGCAGCTTCGGCCAGGGGGGTACTGAAGCTTTCTTT
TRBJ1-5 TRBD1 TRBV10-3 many CAISGTGDDQPQHF TGTGCCATCAGTGGGACAGGAGACGATCAGCCCCAGCATTTT
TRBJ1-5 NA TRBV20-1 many CSATGGNNQPQHF TGCAGTGCTACTGGCGGCAACAATCAGCCCCAGCATTTT
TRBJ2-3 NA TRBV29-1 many CSVEGGARDTQYF TGCAGCGTTGAAGGGGGGGCGAGAGATACGCAGTATTTT
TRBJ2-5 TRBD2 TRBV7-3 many CASSYPSGGAQETQYF TGTGCCAGCAGCTACCCTAGCGGGGGGGCCCAAGAGACCCAGTACTTC
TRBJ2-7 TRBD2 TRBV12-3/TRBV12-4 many CASSLAPRLAVSSYEQYF TGTGCCAGCAGTTTAGCGCCTCGACTAGCGGTGAGCTCCTACGAGCAGTACTTC
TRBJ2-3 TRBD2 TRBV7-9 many CASSTSGSTDTQYF TGTGCCAGCAGCACTAGCGGAAGCACAGATACGCAGTATTTT
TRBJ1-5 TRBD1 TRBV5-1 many CASSLGTGGNQPQHF TGCGCCAGCAGCTTAGGGACAGGGGGCAATCAGCCCCAGCATTTT
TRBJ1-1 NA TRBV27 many CASSLSYFRGGTEAFF TGTGCCAGCAGTTTATCCTACTTCAGGGGAGGAACTGAAGCTTTCTTT
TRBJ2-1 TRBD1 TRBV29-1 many CSALRQGHYNEQFF TGCAGCGCCCTAAGACAGGGACACTACAATGAGCAGTTCTTC
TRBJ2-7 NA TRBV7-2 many CASSQEASYEQYF TGTGCCAGCAGCCAGGAGGCCTCCTACGAGCAGTACTTC
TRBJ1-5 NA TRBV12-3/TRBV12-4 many CASGEQGYSNQPQHF TGTGCCAGCGGGGAACAGGGATATAGCAATCAGCCCCAGCATTTT
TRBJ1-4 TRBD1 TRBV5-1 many CASSSGTGRSLSFF TGCGCCAGCAGTTCCGGGACAGGGCGAAGTTTGTCGTTTTTT
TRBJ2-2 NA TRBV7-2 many CASSPNRAIAGELFF TGTGCCAGCAGTCCAAACAGGGCGATCGCCGGGGAGCTGTTTTTT
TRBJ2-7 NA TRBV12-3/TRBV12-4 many CASSSDKGYYEQYF TGTGCCAGCAGCTCGGACAAGGGATACTACGAGCAGTACTTC
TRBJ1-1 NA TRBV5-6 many CASSRYDSLTEAFF TGTGCCAGCAGCCGATATGATTCGTTGACTGAAGCTTTCTTT
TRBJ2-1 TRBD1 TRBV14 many CASSQGGTGQPREFF TGTGCCAGCAGCCAAGGCGGGACAGGGCAACCCAGGGAGTTCTTC
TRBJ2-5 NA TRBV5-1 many CASSLDVETQYF TGCGCCAGCAGCTTGGACGTAGAGACCCAGTACTTC
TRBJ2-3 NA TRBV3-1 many CASKRGTTDTQYF TGTGCCAGCAAGAGGGGGACCACAGATACGCAGTATTTT
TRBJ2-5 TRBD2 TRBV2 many CASRETSGRKTQYF TGTGCCAGCAGGGAAACTAGCGGGAGAAAGACCCAGTACTTC
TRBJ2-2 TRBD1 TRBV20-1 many CSARTGGNTGELFF TGCAGTGCCAGGACAGGGGGCAACACCGGGGAGCTGTTTTTT
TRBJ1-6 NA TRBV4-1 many CASSQVGGKDGLFSPLHF TGCGCCAGCAGCCAAGTTGGAGGGAAAGACGGGTTGTTTTCACCCCTCCACTTT
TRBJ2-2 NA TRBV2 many CASSEVRRWNTGELFF TGTGCCAGCAGTGAAGTTAGGCGTTGGAACACCGGGGAGCTGTTTTTT
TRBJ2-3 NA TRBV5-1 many CASSIQGADTQYF TGCGCCAGCAGCATACAGGGAGCAGATACGCAGTATTTT
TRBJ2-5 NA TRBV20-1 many CSVQRARETQYF TGCAGTGTGCAACGGGCCAGGGAGACCCAGTACTTC
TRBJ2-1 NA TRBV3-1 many CASSPRTTVSYNEQFF TGTGCCAGCAGCCCCCGGACTACCGTCTCCTACAATGAGCAGTTCTTC
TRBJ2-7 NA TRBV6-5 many CASRRGAVNEQYF TGTGCCAGCAGGCGGGGAGCAGTAAACGAGCAGTACTTC
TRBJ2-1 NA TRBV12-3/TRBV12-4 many CASTKNGVSSYNEQFF TGTGCCAGCACCAAGAACGGGGTGAGCTCCTACAATGAGCAGTTCTTC
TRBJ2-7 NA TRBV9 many CASSGVGAEATGEQYF TGTGCCAGCAGCGGAGTGGGAGCGGAGGCTACTGGCGAGCAGTACTTC
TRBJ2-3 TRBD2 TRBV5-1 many CASSYSGRGTDTQYF TGCGCCAGCAGCTATAGCGGGAGAGGCACAGATACGCAGTATTTT
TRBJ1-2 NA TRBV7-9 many CASSSPGLPGGYTF TGTGCCAGCAGCTCCCCGGGCCTCCCGGGAGGCTACACCTTC
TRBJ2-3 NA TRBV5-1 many CASSLGRGTDTQYF TGCGCCAGCAGCTTGGGGCGGGGCACAGATACGCAGTATTTT
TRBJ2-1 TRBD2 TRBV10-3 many CAISESGFSAGGFYNEQFF TGTGCCATCAGTGAGTCCGGTTTTTCGGCGGGGGGTTTCTACAATGAGCAGTTCTTC
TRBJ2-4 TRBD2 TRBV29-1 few CSVEAGGAKNIQYF TGCAGCGTTGAGGCGGGGGGGGCCAAAAACATTCAGTACTTC
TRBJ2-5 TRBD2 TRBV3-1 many CASSHRRLAGVETQYF TGTGCCAGCAGCCATCGACGACTAGCGGGAGTAGAGACCCAGTACTTC
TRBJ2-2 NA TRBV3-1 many CASSQTGLGTGELFF TGTGCCAGCAGCCAAACCGGGCTGGGCACCGGGGAGCTGTTTTTT
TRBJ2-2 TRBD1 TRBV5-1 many CASSLAGDRTGELFF TGCGCCAGCAGCTTGGCCGGGGACAGAACCGGGGAGCTGTTTTTT
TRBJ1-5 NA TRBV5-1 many CASSLGGTNQPQHF TGCGCCAGCAGCTTAGGAGGGACCAATCAGCCCCAGCATTTT
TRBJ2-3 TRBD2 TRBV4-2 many CASDQRESGDTQYF TGTGCCAGCGACCAGCGGGAGTCCGGAGATACGCAGTATTTT
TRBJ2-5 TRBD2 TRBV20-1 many CSALLPGLAGSYQETQYF TGCAGTGCCTTGTTACCGGGACTAGCGGGTTCGTACCAAGAGACCCAGTACTTC